This T cell receptor beta chain was profiled in a study of CD8 T cells in ankylosing spondylitis (dated by TCRdb to the late 2010s). A note on the overall study: The study set out to find disease-linked TCR variants by profiling T cell receptor beta repertoires in ankylosing spondylitis patients and healthy donors. The full study cohort comprised approximately 23 ankylosing spondylitis patients and 110 or so healthy donors. Peripheral blood samples were taken, and synovial fluid was additionally collected from ankylosing spondylitis patients. Study-wide conclusions, independent of this receptor: Some of the motif variants had been reported before in the synovial fluid and blood of reactive arthritis patients, a finding that suggests common disease-initiation mechanisms. Blood from ankylosing spondylitis patients appeared to be characterized by a TCR beta motif made up of under ten highly homologous amino acid variants. The disease-linked clones had a CD8+ phenotype and were found at relatively low frequencies in peripheral blood. Significant enrichment of the disease-linked clones was reported in matched synovial fluid samples from ankylosing spondylitis patients.

Concerning this clonotype itself: No antigen is known for it. Per-nucleotide qualities are absent, and no much larger clonotype sits a single base away.

From the germline V gene, CDR1 is SGHNT and CDR2 is YENEEA. Measured from the cysteine to the phenylalanine, the CDR3 is 16 residues long. CDR3 DNA is the only sequence kept; it has 48 bases, read in frame from the first base. The junction shows trimming of 5 bases on V and 4 bases on J, and the gene matches do not reach 12 bases of it. Sequenced on an Illumina HiSeq 2500. Quantitative 5'-RACE with molecular barcodes was the method used to prepare the TCR beta libraries. Regarding the original processing steps: Disease-linked TCR variants were identified with a new computational method built on a probabilistic model of VDJ rearrangement. TCRdb reanalyzed the raw reads on its own, using fastp at Q25 for trimming and MiXCR for clone calling, and kept in-frame beta chains. All rows with the same CDR3 protein become a single entry with the most common DNA and genes. The V and J calls here are based on TCRdb, not the publication. The sample data list about 440,000 distinct CDR3 sequences, and 17% of these were observed just once. Approximately 1% of the sample rests with the top ten.

The TCR was taken from a male donor with ankylosing spondylitis. Sequencing was carried out using blood, either unsorted or a sorted T cell fraction (not recorded which). The chain employs TRBV11-3 and TRBJ2-5, with 8 bases matching TRBD1. At the DNA level, the sequence is TGTGCCAGCAGCCTGGGCCTATCGGACAGGGCAGAGACCCAGTACTTC. Its translation reads: CASSLGLSDRAETQYF.